This T cell receptor beta chain was profiled in a study of metastatic and nonmetastatic thyroid tumors. Deletions cut 1 base from V and 7 bases from J, with 31 bases between. Germline lookup yields CDR1 SGHTA and CDR2 FQGNSA. The CDR3 runs 20 residues. TCRdb used MiXCR to call clones anew from the PCR reads. Of 33,000 or so clones listed, approximately 8% are singletons. This clone was counted at least ten times. All patients were untreated before thyroid surgery. V and J are TRBV7-2 and TRBJ1-1, with D unresolved. The TCR originated in a female donor with papillary thyroid cancer or a benign thyroid nodule (not recorded which). Some clones in this sample may be carry-over from other donors' samples. The sequenced sample consisted of blood. The CDR3 bases are TGTGCCAGCAGCTTAGGAAAGGTGGTGTTAGCCGTAAGGCTTGTCGATGAAGCTTTCTTT. It encodes CASSLGKVVLAVRLVDEAFF.